This T cell receptor beta chain was sequenced for a study of T cell responses to AZD1222 COVID-19 vaccine. As to this clone: No antigen is known for it.

Profiling relied on immunoSEQ multiplex PCR, and the TCRdb table lists in-frame clones only, not all of them. This table holds tens of thousands of clones, under 95% found once. CDR1 LGHDT and CDR2 YNNKEL come from the germline V gene (reference sequence). Trimming removed 5 bases at V and 2 bases at J, with 15 bases between. The CDR3 runs to 15 residues. Study findings and constraints: Targeting of unmutated variant regions was reportedly seen in nearly half of spike-specific TCRs. Sampled repertoires all dated from after the peak T cell response. Possibly, clonal diversity was underestimated; donors were largely white British and included more females. Spike-spanning, vaccine-associated CD4 TCRs were dominant at 160-218 and 743-854.

The chain uses TRBV3-1 (or the pseudogene TRBV3-2) and TRBJ1-1; D might be TRBD1 (6 bases). This material consisted of peripheral blood, taken on day 0 of AZD1222 vaccination. This TCR was recovered from an adult in good health. DNA for the CDR3: TGTGCCAGCAGCTCTGACAGGCAACGCAACACTGAAGCTTTCTTT. This translates into CASSSDRQRNTEAFF.